This T cell receptor beta chain was found in a study of blood T cells in healthy people across ages. A second PCR of about 7 to 11 cycles used a sample-barcoded 5' primer and a J-beta primer mix. Every single cDNA molecule received a tag from a template-switch adaptor with 12 random nucleotides. MiXCR, applied by TCRdb to the 5' RACE reads, yields one record per CDR3 protein. This table has more than 500,000 distinct CDR3 sequences, 25% to 30% appearing once. This clonotype was detected only a few times. The CDR3 loop spans 14 amino acids. With 5 bases removed from V and 7 bases from J, the gap between germline ends came to 15 bases.

This TCR derives from a woman aged 70-85 years in good health. The rearrangement links TRBV12-3 or TRBV12-4 to TRBJ2-1; tentatively, D is TRBD2 (7 bases). Sequencing was performed on blood. Here the CDR3 reads CASSDRGGANEQFF. CDR3 in DNA: TGTGCCAGCAGTGACCGAGGGGGGGCAAATGAGCAGTTCTTC.